Listed here is a single T cell receptor (beta chain). Its antigen is not identified. These data belong to a study of early stage breast cancer tumors. Study summary: Of some 16 invasive breast tumors, twelve were hormone receptor-positive, HER2-negative. Study-wide results and limits: In about 90% of the 16 patients, blood comparison separated tumor from normal breast.

The repertoire was sequenced with immunoSEQ multiplex PCR; TCRdb's copy has only in-frame clones and lacks some. The sample holds some 36,000 clones; approximately 69% are singletons and the top ten take over 6%. The germline gives CDR1 SEHNR, CDR2 FQNEAQ (reference sequence). The CDR3 has 15 residues. With 0 bases removed from V and 10 bases from J, the gap between germline ends came to 16 bases. The sample comprised blood. The receptor comes from a person between 60 and 70 years old with breast cancer. This sequence joins TRBV7-9 and TRBJ1-5; D not resolved. The CDR3 region has the DNA TGTGCCAGCAGCTTAGCGGGAGGTGCGGGTACTCCCCAGCATTTT. Translated, it gives CASSLAGGAGTPQHF.